A single sample gave rise to the 10 T cell receptor beta chains below, sequenced in a study of OX40 agonist ivuxolimab in advanced cancers. Sequencing was performed with immunoSEQ multiplex PCR; in TCRdb, only in-frame clones are kept and a portion is missing. This table holds around 15,000 clones, roughly 89% found once. Sequenced material: CD4+ or CD8+ T cells sorted from blood, taken in a trial of the OX40 agonist ivuxolimab. The receptor source for this set is an adult with an advanced solid tumor such as melanoma, head and neck, liver or kidney cancer.

This chain uses TRBV11-3 with TRBJ2-3; D remains unclear. V was cut by 5 bases and J by 6 bases, with 18 bases left in between. The CDR3 has 15 amino acids. Germline lookup yields CDR1 SGHNT and CDR2 YENEEA. The CDR3 sequence: CASSLTGFQSDTQYF. As DNA, the CDR3 is TGTGCCAGCAGCCTCACCGGGTTTCAATCCGATACGCAGTATTTT.

This clone turned up a few times. The chain recombines TRBV14 with TRBJ2-7; tentatively, D is TRBD1 or TRBD2 (5 bases each). CDR1 and CDR2 (germline): SGHDN, FVKESK. Trimming pared 1 base from V and 3 bases from J, leaving 16 bases between. CDR3 length: 16 amino acids. The DNA of the CDR3 is TGTGCCAGCAGCCAAGGGGAATGGGACCTTAACTACGAGCAGTACTTC. Residues: CASSQGEWDLNYEQYF.

This rearrangement joins TRBV4-3 to TRBJ1-2; 7 bases line up with TRBD1. This CDR3 has 16 amino acids. Germline V gives CDR1 LGHNA, CDR2 YSLEER. J lost 5 bases, V lost 0 bases, and 9 bases had no gene match. The CDR3 loop is CASSQDGRRGRYGYTF. CDR3 DNA: TGCGCCAGCAGCCAAGATGGACGAAGGGGGCGGTATGGCTACACCTTC.

V usage is TRBV2 and J usage is TRBJ2-5; 12 bases line up with TRBD1. This CDR3 spans 16 amino acids. Looked up from germline, CDR1 is SNHLY and CDR2 is FYNNEI. After removal of 2 bases from V and 4 bases from J, the junction contained 5 bases not matched to a gene. The CDR3 sequence is CASSEFGTGGRETQYF. CDR3 coding DNA: TGTGCCAGCAGTGAATTTGGGACAGGGGGCCGAGAGACCCAGTACTTC.

The gene calls are TRBV15 and TRBJ2-5, with TRBD2 matching 16 bases. This CDR3 comprises 17 residues. Germline values: CDR1 LNHNV, CDR2 YYDKDF (reference sequence). V gave up 7 bases and J gave up 9 bases; unmatched junction bases: 14. CDR3 DNA: TGTGCCACCAACGTCCCGGGACTAGCGGGGGGGAAGATGGCCCAGTACTTC. As protein: CATNVPGLAGGKMAQYF.

The sample holds a few counts of this clone. In the same sample, other DNA sequences code for this CDR3. The genes are TRBV6-5 and TRBJ1-5, with no clear D. Germline values: CDR1 MNHEY, CDR2 SVGAGI. This CDR3 has 13 amino acids. Trimming took off 0 bases at V and 4 bases at J, with 4 bases between the two ends. The DNA of the CDR3 is TGTGCCAGCAGTTACTCCCCGAATCAGCCCCAGCATTTT. Amino acid sequence: CASSYSPNQPQHF.

The chain is built from TRBV14 and TRBJ2-1, with 14 bases identical to TRBD2. Germline-derived CDR1 and CDR2 are SGHDN and FVKESK. V lost 2 bases and J lost 0; bases outside the gene matches: 9. The CDR3 runs to 20 residues. Here the CDR3 reads CASSQTQGTSGGSSYNEQFF. CDR3 DNA sequence: TGTGCCAGCAGCCAAACTCAGGGGACTAGCGGGGGTAGCTCCTACAATGAGCAGTTCTTC.

The chain has TRBV7-9 and TRBJ2-2; 7 bases map to TRBD1. CDR1 SEHNR and CDR2 FQNEAQ come from the germline V gene (reference sequence). This CDR3 is built from 15 residues. V shed 8 bases and J 1 base; nucleotides not matched to a gene: 7. CDR3 coding DNA: TGTGCCAGCCCCGGCCGGGACAGGAACACCGGGGAGCTGTTTTTT. Encoded protein: CASPGRDRNTGELFF.

The V and J genes are TRBV19 and TRBJ2-7; a weak D match, TRBD2 (6 bases). V was pared by 5 bases and J by 1 base, with 21 bases between. Germline V gene data show CDR1 as LNHDA and CDR2 as SQIVND (reference sequence). This CDR3 contains 17 residues. The CDR3 coding sequence is TGTGCCAGTAGTGTAGCTGGGAGGAACCGAGCATCCTACGAGCAGTACTTC. Translation gives CASSVAGRNRASYEQYF.

V and J are TRBV2 and TRBJ1-3; 9 bases agree with TRBD1. Germline V gene data show CDR1 as SNHLY and CDR2 as FYNNEI. The CDR3 has 16 amino acids. V shed 6 bases, J shed 0 bases, and the junction held 6 bases outside the gene matches. CDR3 nucleotides: TGTGCCAGCAGCCTTGGACAGGGGCGCTCTGGAAACACCATATATTTT. Translated, it gives CASSLGQGRSGNTIYF.